This T cell receptor (beta chain) was profiled in a study of blood T cell repertoires in COVID-19 (dated by TCRdb to between 2020 and 2021). About the full investigation: Collaborator samples came from the United States, Italy and Spain and covered acute and convalescent phases of COVID-19. The prospective study material was composed of cDNA or gDNA derived from T cells, B-cell-depleted T cells, or PBMCs. Subjects who had been exposed to COVID-19, were actively infected with it, or had recovered from it provided the deeply sampled blood TCRbeta repertoires that made up the dataset. The repertoires were released in a freely available public database meant as a resource for research on the immune response to SARS-CoV-2. Samples came from the ongoing ImmuneRACE study (first 160 participants) plus 1,254 subjects from 6 global collaborators. A de-identified subject ID, COVID-19 status, age in years and sex were almost always included in the sample metadata. Where available, HLA class I and class II types were taken from metadata supplied by the sample provider and were not determined by assay-based typing. Overall study results and their limits: The amount of clinical and demographic metadata varied by source and participant and was provided uncurated.

TCRbeta CDR3 regions were amplified from genomic DNA by means of the immunoSEQ Assay, a bias-controlled multiplex PCR. From the authors' description of their analysis: Within the assay, amplification of reference gene primers was used to estimate how many nucleated cells each sample contained. To quantify the absolute abundance of each unique TCRbeta CDR3 rearrangement, sequence reads were collapsed and filtered. Productive Simpson clonality was computed per sample as the square root of Simpson's diversity index over productive rearrangements. In TCRdb, the immuneACCESS table is reduced to in-frame sequences with V and J assigned. These tables do not hold every clone; where another copy was compared, an unresolved V gene accounts for under half, and the others remain unexplained. The V and J calls and clone size come from that table; D and trimming were worked out from the DNA. This sample has tens of thousands of clones in its table, and 70% to 90% of those were observed once. The top ten constitute roughly 12% of the sample.

Whole blood was collected in K2EDTA tubes by collaborating institutions according to the institutions' own protocols. Collaborator samples were shipped for TCRbeta analysis as frozen whole blood, isolated PBMCs, or DNA extracted from either sample type. The CDR3 runs 14 residues from the cysteine to the phenylalanine. The only DNA kept is the CDR3, 42 bases in frame from the first base. Unmatched junction bases come to 3, with V trimmed by 4 bases and J by 2 bases. In the germline V gene, CDR1 corresponds to SGHRS and CDR2 to YFSETQ. About this clone itself: Its antigen is unknown. Qualities for individual bases were not recorded, and no much larger clone is one base off.

The sequence links TRBV5-1 to TRBJ1-3; 7 middle bases align to TRBD1. This receptor was identified in a man in his sixties or seventies with active or convalescent COVID-19. The specimen sequenced was peripheral blood. The CDR3 region: CASSPGTAGNTIYF. Here is the DNA: TGCGCCAGCAGCCCGGGGACAGCTGGAAACACCATATATTTT.